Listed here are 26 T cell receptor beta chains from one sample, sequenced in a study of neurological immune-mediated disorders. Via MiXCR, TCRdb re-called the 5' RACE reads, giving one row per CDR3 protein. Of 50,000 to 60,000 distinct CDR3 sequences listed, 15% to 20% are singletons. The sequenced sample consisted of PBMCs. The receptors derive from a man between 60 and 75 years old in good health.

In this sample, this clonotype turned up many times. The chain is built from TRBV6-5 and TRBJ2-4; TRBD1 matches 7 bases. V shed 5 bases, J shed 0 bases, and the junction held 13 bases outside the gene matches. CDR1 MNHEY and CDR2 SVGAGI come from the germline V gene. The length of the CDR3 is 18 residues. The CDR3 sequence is CASSHAPGTALAKNIQYF. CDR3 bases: TGTGCCAGCAGTCACGCCCCCGGGACAGCCTTAGCCAAAAACATTCAGTACTTC.

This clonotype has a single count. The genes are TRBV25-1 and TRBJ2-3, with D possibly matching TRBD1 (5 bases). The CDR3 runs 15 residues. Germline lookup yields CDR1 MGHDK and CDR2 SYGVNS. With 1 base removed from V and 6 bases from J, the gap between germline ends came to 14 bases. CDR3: CASSESRQNGDTQYF. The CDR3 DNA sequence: TGTGCCAGCAGTGAATCTCGACAGAATGGGGATACGCAGTATTTT.

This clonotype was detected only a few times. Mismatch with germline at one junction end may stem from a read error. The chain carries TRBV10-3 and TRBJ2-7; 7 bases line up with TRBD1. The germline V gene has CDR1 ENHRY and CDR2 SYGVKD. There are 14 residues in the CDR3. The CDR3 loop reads CATSRTGGLGEQHF. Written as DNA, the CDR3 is TGTGCCACCTCCCGGACAGGTGGACTTGGCGAGCAGCACTTC.

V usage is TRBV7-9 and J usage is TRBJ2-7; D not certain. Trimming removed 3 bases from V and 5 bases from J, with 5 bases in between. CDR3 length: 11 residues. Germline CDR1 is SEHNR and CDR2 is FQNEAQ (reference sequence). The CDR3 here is CASSFRDEQYF. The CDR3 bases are TGTGCCAGCAGCTTCCGGGACGAGCAGTACTTC.

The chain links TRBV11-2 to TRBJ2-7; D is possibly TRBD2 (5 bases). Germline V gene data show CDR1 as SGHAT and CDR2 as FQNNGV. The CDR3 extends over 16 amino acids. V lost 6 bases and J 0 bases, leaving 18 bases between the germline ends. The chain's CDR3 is CASRQPAGSRSYEQYF. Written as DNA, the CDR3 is TGTGCCAGCAGACAACCGGCGGGCAGTCGCTCCTACGAGCAGTACTTC. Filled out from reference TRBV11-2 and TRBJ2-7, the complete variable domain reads EAGVAQSPRYKIIEKRQSVAFWCNPISGHATLYWYQQILGQGPKLLIQFQNNGVVDDSQLPKDRFSAERLKGVDSTLKIQPAKLEDSAVYLCASRQPAGSRSYEQYFGPGTRLTVT.

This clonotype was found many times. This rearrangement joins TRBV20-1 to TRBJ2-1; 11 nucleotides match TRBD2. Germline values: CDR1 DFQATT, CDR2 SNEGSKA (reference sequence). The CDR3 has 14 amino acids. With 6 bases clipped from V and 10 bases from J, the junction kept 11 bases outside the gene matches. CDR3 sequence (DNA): TGCAGTGCCAGGTGGGCTAGCGGGAGGCGGGAGCAGTTCTTC. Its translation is CSARWASGRREQFF.

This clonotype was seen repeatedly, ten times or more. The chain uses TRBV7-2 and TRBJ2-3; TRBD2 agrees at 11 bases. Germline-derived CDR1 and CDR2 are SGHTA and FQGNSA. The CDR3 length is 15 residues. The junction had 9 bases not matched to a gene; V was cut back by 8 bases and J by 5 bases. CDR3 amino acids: CASLDTSGRGDTQYF. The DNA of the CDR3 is TGTGCCAGCCTCGACACTAGCGGGAGAGGAGATACGCAGTATTTT.

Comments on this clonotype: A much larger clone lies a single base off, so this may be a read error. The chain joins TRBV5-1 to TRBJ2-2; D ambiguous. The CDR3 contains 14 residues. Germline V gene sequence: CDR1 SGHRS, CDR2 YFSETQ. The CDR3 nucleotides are TGCACCAGCAGCTTAGGAACTGTCTCCGGGGAGCTGTTTTTT. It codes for CTSSLGTVSGELFF.

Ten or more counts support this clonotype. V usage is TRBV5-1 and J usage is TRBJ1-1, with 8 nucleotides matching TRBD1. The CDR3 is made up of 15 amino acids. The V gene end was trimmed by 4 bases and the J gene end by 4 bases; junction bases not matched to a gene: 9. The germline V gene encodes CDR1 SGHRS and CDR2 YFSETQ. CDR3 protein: CASSTGQGTGTEAFF. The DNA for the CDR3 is TGCGCCAGCAGCACCGGACAGGGTACGGGCACTGAAGCTTTCTTT. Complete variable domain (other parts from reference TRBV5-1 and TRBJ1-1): KAGVTQTPRYLIKTRGQQVTLSCSPISGHRSVSWYQQTPGQGLQFLFEYFSETQRNKGNFPGRFSGRQFSNSRSEMNVSTLELGDSALYLCASSTGQGTGTEAFFGQGTRLTVV.

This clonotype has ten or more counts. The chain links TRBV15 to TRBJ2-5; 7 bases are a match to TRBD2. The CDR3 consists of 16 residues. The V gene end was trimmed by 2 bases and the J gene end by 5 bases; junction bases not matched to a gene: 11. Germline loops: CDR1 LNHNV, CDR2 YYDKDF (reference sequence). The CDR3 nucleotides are TGTGCCACCAGCAGATCCGGGACTACGGGCGGGGAGACCCAGTACTTC. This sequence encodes CATSRSGTTGGETQYF.

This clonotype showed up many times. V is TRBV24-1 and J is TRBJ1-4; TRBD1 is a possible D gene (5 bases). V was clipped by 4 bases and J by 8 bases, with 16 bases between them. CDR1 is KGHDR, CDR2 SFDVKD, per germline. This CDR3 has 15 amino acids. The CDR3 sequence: CATSDPAGPGEKLFF. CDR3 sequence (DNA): TGTGCCACCAGTGACCCGGCGGGACCAGGCGAAAAACTGTTTTTT.

The CDR3 DNA sequence: TGTGCCAGCAGTCCCGGACGGATTTACAATGAGCAGTTCTTC. This translates into CASSPGRIYNEQFF. The chain uses TRBV7-6 and TRBJ2-1; D gene uncertain. This CDR3 spans 14 amino acids. The germline V gene has CDR1 SGHVS and CDR2 FNYEAQ. Trimming took off 6 bases at V and 4 bases at J, with 13 bases between the two ends.

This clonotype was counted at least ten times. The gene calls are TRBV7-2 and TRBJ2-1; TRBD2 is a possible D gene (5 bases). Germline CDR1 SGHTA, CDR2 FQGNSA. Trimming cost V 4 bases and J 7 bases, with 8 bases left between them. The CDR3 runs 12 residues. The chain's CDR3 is CASSSTRNEQFF. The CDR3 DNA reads TGTGCCAGCAGCTCCACTAGAAATGAGCAGTTCTTC.

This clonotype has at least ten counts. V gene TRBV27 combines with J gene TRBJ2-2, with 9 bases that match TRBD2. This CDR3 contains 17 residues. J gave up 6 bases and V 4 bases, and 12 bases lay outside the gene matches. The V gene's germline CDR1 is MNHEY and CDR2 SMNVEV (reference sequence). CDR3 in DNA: TGTGCCAGCAGTTCCCTAGCGGGAATGCCGTTCCCCGGGGAGCTGTTTTTT. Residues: CASSSLAGMPFPGELFF.

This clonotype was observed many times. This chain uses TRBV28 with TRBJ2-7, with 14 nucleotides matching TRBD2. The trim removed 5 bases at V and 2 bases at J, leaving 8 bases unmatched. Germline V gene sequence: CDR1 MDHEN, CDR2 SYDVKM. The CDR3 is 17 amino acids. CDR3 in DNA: TGTGCCAGCAGTGCCGGACTAGCGGGAGGCCAGACCTACGAGCAGTACTTC. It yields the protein CASSAGLAGGQTYEQYF.

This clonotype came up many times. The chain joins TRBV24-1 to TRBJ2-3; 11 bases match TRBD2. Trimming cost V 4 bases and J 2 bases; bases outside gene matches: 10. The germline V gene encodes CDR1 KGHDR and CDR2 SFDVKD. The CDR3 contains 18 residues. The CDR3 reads CATSDPLAGGWATDTQYF. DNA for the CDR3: TGTGCCACCAGTGACCCGCTAGCGGGAGGTTGGGCCACAGATACGCAGTATTTT.

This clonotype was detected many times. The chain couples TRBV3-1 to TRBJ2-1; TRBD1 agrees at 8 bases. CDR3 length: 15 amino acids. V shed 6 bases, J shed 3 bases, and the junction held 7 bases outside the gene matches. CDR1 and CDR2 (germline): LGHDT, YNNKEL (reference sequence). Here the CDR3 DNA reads TGTGCCAGCAGTGGGGACAGGAGGAACTACAATGAGCAGTTCTTC. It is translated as CASSGDRRNYNEQFF.

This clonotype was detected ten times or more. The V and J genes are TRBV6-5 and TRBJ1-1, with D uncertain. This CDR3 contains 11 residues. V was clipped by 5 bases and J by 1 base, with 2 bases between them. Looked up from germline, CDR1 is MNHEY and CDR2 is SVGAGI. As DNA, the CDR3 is TGTGCCAGCAGTAAGAACACTGAAGCTTTCTTT. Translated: CASSKNTEAFF.

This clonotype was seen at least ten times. CDR3 DNA: TGTGCCAGCAGTTTAAGGCTGGGACAGGGATACGAGCAGTACTTC. Translation gives CASSLRLGQGYEQYF. The chain recombines TRBV7-2 with TRBJ2-7, with 9 bases matching TRBD1. CDR3 length: 15 residues. Unmatched junction bases numbered 10, after V lost 6 bases and J lost 4 bases. The germline V gene encodes CDR1 SGHTA and CDR2 FQGNSA.

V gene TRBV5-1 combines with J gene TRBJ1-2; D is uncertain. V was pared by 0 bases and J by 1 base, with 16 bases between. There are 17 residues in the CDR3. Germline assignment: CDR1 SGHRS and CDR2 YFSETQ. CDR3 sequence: CASSLGATPGVNYGYTF. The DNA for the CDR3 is TGCGCCAGCAGCTTGGGGGCGACACCGGGAGTTAACTATGGCTACACCTTC.

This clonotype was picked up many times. In DNA, the CDR3 is TGCAGTGCTAGATTCGGGTGGGGTGGGCATCAGCCCCAGCATTTT. Amino acid sequence: CSARFGWGGHQPQHF. This chain links TRBV20-1 with TRBJ1-5; D gene unclear. Trimming removed 2 bases at V and 5 bases at J, with 16 bases between. The CDR3 runs 15 residues. Germline loops: CDR1 DFQATT, CDR2 SNEGSKA (reference sequence).

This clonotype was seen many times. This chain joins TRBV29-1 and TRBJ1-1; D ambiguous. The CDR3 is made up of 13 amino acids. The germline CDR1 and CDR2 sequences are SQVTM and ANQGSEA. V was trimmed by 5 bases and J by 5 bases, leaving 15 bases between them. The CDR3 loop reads CSVKTQMGTEAFF. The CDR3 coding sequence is TGCAGCGTTAAGACGCAAATGGGGACTGAAGCTTTCTTT.

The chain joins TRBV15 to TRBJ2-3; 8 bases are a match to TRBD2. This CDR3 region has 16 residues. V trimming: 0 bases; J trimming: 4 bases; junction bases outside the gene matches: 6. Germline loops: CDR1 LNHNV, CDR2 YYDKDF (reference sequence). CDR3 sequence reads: CATSRDGLALADTQYF. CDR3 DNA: TGTGCCACCAGCAGAGATGGACTAGCTTTGGCAGATACGCAGTATTTT. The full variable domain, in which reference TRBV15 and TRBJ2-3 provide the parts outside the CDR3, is DAMVIQNPRYQVTQFGKPVTLSCSQTLNHNVMYWYQQKSSQAPKLLFHYYDKDFNNEADTPDNFQSRRPNTSFCFLDIRSPGLGDTAMYLCATSRDGLALADTQYFGPGTRLTVL.

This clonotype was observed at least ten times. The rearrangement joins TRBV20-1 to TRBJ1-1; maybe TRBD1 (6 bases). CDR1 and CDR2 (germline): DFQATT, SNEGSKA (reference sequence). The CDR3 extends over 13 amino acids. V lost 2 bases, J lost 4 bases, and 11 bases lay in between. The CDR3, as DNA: TGCAGTGCTAGAATACAGGGAGCCACTGAAGCTTTCTTT. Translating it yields CSARIQGATEAFF.

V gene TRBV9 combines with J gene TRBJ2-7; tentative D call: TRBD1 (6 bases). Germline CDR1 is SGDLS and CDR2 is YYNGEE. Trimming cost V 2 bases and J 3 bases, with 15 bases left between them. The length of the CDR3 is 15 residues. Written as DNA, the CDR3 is TGTGCCAGCAGCGTGGGGGCGGATAGATTCTACGAGCAGTACTTC. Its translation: CASSVGADRFYEQYF.

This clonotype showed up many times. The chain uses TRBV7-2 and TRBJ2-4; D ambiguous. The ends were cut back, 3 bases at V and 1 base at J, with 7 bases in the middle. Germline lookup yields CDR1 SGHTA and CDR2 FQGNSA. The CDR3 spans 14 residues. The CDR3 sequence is CASSLGWAKNIQYF. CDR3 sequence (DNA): TGTGCCAGCAGCTTGGGGTGGGCCAAAAACATTCAGTACTTC.